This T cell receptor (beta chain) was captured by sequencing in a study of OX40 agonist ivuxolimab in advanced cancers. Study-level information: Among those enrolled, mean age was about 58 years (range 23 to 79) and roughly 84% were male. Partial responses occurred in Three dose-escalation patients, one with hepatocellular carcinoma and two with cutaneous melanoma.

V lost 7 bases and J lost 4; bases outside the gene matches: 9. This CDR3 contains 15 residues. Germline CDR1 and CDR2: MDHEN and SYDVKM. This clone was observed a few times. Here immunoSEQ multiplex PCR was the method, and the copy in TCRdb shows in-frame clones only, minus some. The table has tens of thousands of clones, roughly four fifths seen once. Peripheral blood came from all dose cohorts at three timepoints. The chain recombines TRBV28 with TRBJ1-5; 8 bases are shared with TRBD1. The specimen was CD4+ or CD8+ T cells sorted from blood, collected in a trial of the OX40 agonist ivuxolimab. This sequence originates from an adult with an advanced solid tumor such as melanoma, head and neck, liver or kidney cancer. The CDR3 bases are TGTGCCAGCAACGACCGGGACAGGCTTAATCAGCCCCAGCATTTT. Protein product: CASNDRDRLNQPQHF.